The entry below gives a single T cell receptor (beta chain) sequence along with its context. There are many counts of this clonotype. This clone's antigen is unknown. There are no base qualities to consult, and no much larger clone falls within one base. The sample originates from a study of breast tumors, draining lymph nodes, adjacent tissues (dated by TCRdb to about 2016). In terms of the full investigation: Breast cancer patients provided tumor, adjacent nontumor tissue and axillary lymph nodes, and the study compared the TCR beta repertoires across these three sources. The study aimed to assess the relationships and possible T-cell exchange between tumor, surrounding tissue and draining lymph node repertoires in human breast cancer. On the study overall, not on this receptor specifically: The data were considered consistent with the idea that most tumor T cells come from the lymph node and then expand in tumor tissue. The study presented the conclusion that tumor T cells originate in lymph nodes as consistent with a hypothesis, not as something directly demonstrated. T-cell repertoire diversity in tumors was found to be lower than in lymph nodes but higher than in nontumor tissue, and preferential V and J gene usage was observed. In luminal-like breast cancer, tumor and nontumor tissue repertoires resembled each other significantly more than in basal-like breast cancer.

The adjacent samples were made up of nontumor breast tissue around the tumor. The reads were generated on an Illumina HiSeq 2000. TCR beta chain libraries were generated through multiplex PCR amplification. High-throughput sequencing was used to analyze the amplified TCR beta chain products. TCRdb redid the processing of the public reads, applying fastp at Q25 and MiXCR, and retained in-frame beta chains. All rows with the same CDR3 protein become a single entry with the most common DNA and genes. The sample yields 20,000 to 25,000 distinct CDR3 sequences; approximately 75% were counted once. The ten largest make up more than 20% of the sample. V trim: 0 bases; J trim: 2 bases; unmatched bases: 6. Taken from cysteine to phenylalanine, the CDR3 has 17 residues. Here the CDR3 DNA is all that survives: 51 bases in frame from base 1. CDR1 and CDR2 (MGHRA, YSYEKL) derive from the germline V gene.

The rearrangement joined TRBV4-1 to TRBJ2-3; TRBD2 matches 9 bases in the middle. This clonotype was obtained from a female donor with breast cancer. Some clones in this sample may be carry-over from other donors' samples. The sample taken for sequencing was tumor-adjacent breast tissue. The DNA sequence is TGCGCCAGCAGCCAAGAGCGTCTAGCGGGAACCACAGATACGCAGTATTTT. Its translation is CASSQERLAGTTDTQYF.